The clone carrying this T cell receptor (beta chain) appeared many times. Germline V gene sequence: CDR1 SGHVS, CDR2 FNYEAQ. V shed 2 bases and J shed 3 bases, with 14 bases lying between them. This CDR3 has 15 residues. Authors of the study amplified TCR beta CDR3 regions from RNA transcripts. The HTBI primer set drove a first-round RT-PCR of the TCR CDR3. TCRdb re-called the multiplex PCR reads with MiXCR, one entry per CDR3 protein. The sample lists 300,000 to 500,000 distinct CDR3 sequences, more than 12% seen once, with approximately 32% in the top ten. This entry comes from a study of T cells in Graves' hyperthyroidism and ophthalmopathy.

Sequenced sample: blood. The V gene is TRBV7-6, the J gene TRBJ2-7, with TRBD2 as a possible D gene (6 bases). This sequence was found in a woman in her 30s with Graves' hyperthyroidism. This chain's CDR3 is CASSLWAGSLYEQYF. CDR3 nucleotides: TGTGCCAGCAGCTTATGGGCGGGGTCCCTCTACGAGCAGTACTTC.